A single sample gave rise to the 26 T cell receptor beta chains below, sequenced in a study of blood T cell repertoires in COVID-19. Assay used: immunoSEQ multiplex PCR; TCRdb lists only in-frame clones, some missing. The sample consists of 30,000 to 40,000 clones, 80% to 90% of them appearing once. The sequencing input was peripheral blood. The receptors shown here come from a man aged 55 to 70 with active COVID-19.

The chain uses TRBV7-8 and TRBJ1-1; a weak D match, TRBD1 (6 bases). The V gene's germline CDR1 is SGHVS and CDR2 FQNEAQ. The V and J ends lost 5 bases and 1 base respectively, with 23 bases between them. The CDR3 runs 18 residues. Here the CDR3 DNA reads TGTGCCAGCAGCCCTAACTCTTTGCTGGGGGCTCCGAACACTGAAGCTTTCTTT. This codes for CASSPNSLLGAPNTEAFF.

The chain employs TRBV6-2 or TRBV6-3 and TRBJ2-1; D is unresolved. From germline, CDR1 is MNHEY and CDR2 SVGEGT. The CDR3 is 12 residues long. Trimming removed 2 bases at V and 4 bases at J, with 3 bases between. CDR3 nucleotide sequence: TGTGCCAGCAGTTACCCTTACAATGAGCAGTTCTTC. This gives the protein CASSYPYNEQFF.

The chain employs TRBV15 and TRBJ2-5; D not resolved. Germline V CDR1 and CDR2: LNHNV, YYDKDF (reference sequence). The V and J ends lost 0 bases and 5 bases respectively, with 7 bases between them. The CDR3 contains 13 residues. CDR3 protein: CATSRDPGETQYF. Here the CDR3 DNA reads TGTGCCACCAGCAGAGATCCAGGCGAGACCCAGTACTTC.

The chain couples TRBV28 to TRBJ2-1, with TRBD1 matching over 10 bases. CDR3 length: 17 amino acids. The V gene end was trimmed by 7 bases and the J gene end by 0 bases; junction bases not matched to a gene: 9. Germline V gene sequence: CDR1 MDHEN, CDR2 SYDVKM. In nucleotides, the CDR3 is TGTGCCAGCACTATCACCTGGGACAGGGGCTCCTACAATGAGCAGTTCTTC. Residues: CASTITWDRGSYNEQFF.

This sequence joins TRBV19 and TRBJ2-5, with TRBD1 identical over 8 bases. V shed 5 bases and J 5 bases; nucleotides not matched to a gene: 13. The germline CDR1 and CDR2 sequences are LNHDA and SQIVND (reference sequence). CDR3 length: 16 residues. This chain's CDR3 is CASSSRGPPGRETQYF. In nucleotides, the CDR3 is TGTGCCAGTAGTTCCAGGGGGCCCCCGGGACGGGAGACCCAGTACTTC.

V is TRBV5-1 and J is TRBJ2-6; 7 bases match TRBD1. The germline gives CDR1 SGHRS, CDR2 YFSETQ. Trimming at V came to 4 bases and at J to 4 bases, leaving 8 bases not matched to a gene. The CDR3 length is 16 residues. The CDR3 DNA sequence: TGCGCCAGCAGCACAAGTACAGGGGCCGGGGCCAACGTCCTGACTTTC. Translation: CASSTSTGAGANVLTF.

The chain combines TRBV11-2 with TRBJ2-4; 12 bases map to TRBD2. V was pared by 0 bases and J by 2 bases, with 5 bases of the junction left unmatched. The CDR3 consists of 18 residues. Germline V gives CDR1 SGHAT, CDR2 FQNNGV. CDR3 nucleotide sequence: TGTGCCAGCAGCTTAGATCCTGGACTAGCGGGAACCAAAAACATTCAGTACTTC. Encoded protein: CASSLDPGLAGTKNIQYF.

This CDR3 is CAIRGQGSYEQYF. In DNA, the CDR3 is TGTGCCATACGAGGACAGGGGTCCTACGAGCAGTACTTC. The V and J genes are TRBV10-3 and TRBJ2-7; 9 nucleotides line up with TRBD1. Looked up from germline, CDR1 is ENHRY and CDR2 is SYGVKD. After removal of 9 bases from V and 1 base from J, the junction contained 4 bases not matched to a gene. The CDR3 length is 13 residues.

V and J are TRBV7-3 and TRBJ2-1; D might be TRBD2 (6 bases). CDR3 size: 15 residues. The V end lost 1 base, the J end lost 6 bases, and 13 bases lay between the germline ends. Germline V gene data show CDR1 as SGHTA and CDR2 as FQGTGA. CDR3 sequence (DNA): TGTGCCAGCAGCTTAAGCCCTACTAGCAGCAATGAGCAGTTCTTC. This translates into CASSLSPTSSNEQFF. Using reference TRBV7-3 and TRBJ2-1 for the parts outside the CDR3, the full variable domain is GAGVSQTPSNKVTEKGKYVELRCDPISGHTALYWYRQSLGQGPEFLIYFQGTGAADDSGLPNDRFFAVRPEGSVSTLKIQRTERGDSAVYLCASSLSPTSSNEQFFGPGTRLTVL.

V gene TRBV21-1 combines with J gene TRBJ2-1; no check of the table's D call, TRBD2, against the DNA was made. TRBV21-1 is labeled a pseudogene. This CDR3 spans 11 amino acids. In DNA form, the CDR3 reads TGTGCCAGCAGCAAGAAGGACTGTCAGTTCTTC. Protein sequence: CASSKKDCQFF.

The V call is TRBV18, the J call TRBJ2-7; perhaps TRBD1 as D (6 bases). V was shortened by 4 bases and J by 5 bases, with 15 bases between the two germline ends. Germline CDR1 KGHSH, CDR2 LQKENI. This CDR3 is 14 amino acids long. The CDR3 sequence is CASSRVTGRDEQYF. DNA of the CDR3: TGTGCCAGCTCACGGGTGACAGGAAGGGACGAGCAGTACTTC.

This sequence joins TRBV12-3 or TRBV12-4 and TRBJ2-7; TRBD1 is a possible D gene (6 bases). The CDR3 has 13 residues. Trimming removed 6 bases from V and 1 base from J, with 10 bases in between. CDR3 sequence: CASSPGQSYEQYF. In nucleotides, the CDR3 is TGTGCCAGCAGCCCCGGACAGTCCTACGAGCAGTACTTC.

V is TRBV5-1 and J is TRBJ2-1, with D unclear. The CDR3 extends over 13 amino acids. Germline V gene sequence: CDR1 SGHRS, CDR2 YFSETQ. Trimming pared 4 bases from V and 8 bases from J, leaving 13 bases between. This CDR3 reads CASSPPTWDEQFF. Written as DNA, the CDR3 is TGCGCCAGCAGCCCACCGACTTGGGATGAGCAGTTCTTC.

The V and J genes are TRBV5-6 and TRBJ2-3; 7 nucleotides line up with TRBD2. Trimming cost V 2 bases and J 6 bases; bases outside gene matches: 12. This CDR3 has 16 amino acids. CDR1 and CDR2 (germline): SGHDT, YYEEEE. The CDR3 spells CASSFDGGSVGDTQYF. The CDR3 DNA reads as TGTGCCAGCAGCTTTGATGGCGGGAGTGTTGGGGATACGCAGTATTTT.

The V and J genes are TRBV3-1 (or the pseudogene TRBV3-2) and TRBJ1-2; perhaps TRBD1 as D (5 bases). V was shortened by 8 bases and J by 4 bases, with 23 bases between the two germline ends. The V gene's germline CDR1 is LGHDT and CDR2 YNNKEL (reference sequence). This CDR3 has 16 residues. CDR3: CASLPSRGGGLYGYTF. DNA for the CDR3: TGTGCCAGCCTCCCCTCGAGGGGCGGGGGACTCTATGGCTACACCTTC.

The chain employs TRBV5-5 and TRBJ2-1; 7 positions match TRBD2. This CDR3 region has 15 residues. From germline, CDR1 is SGHKS and CDR2 YYEKEE (reference sequence). Germline trimming cut 0 bases from V and 3 bases from J; bases unmatched to any gene: 3. CDR3 sequence (DNA): TGTGCCAGCAGCTTGGCGCTAGCGGTCTACAATGAGCAGTTCTTC. As protein: CASSLALAVYNEQFF.

V gene TRBV7-2 combines with J gene TRBJ2-7; D call uncertain. V lost 4 bases to trimming and J lost 4 bases, with 11 bases between them. Germline-derived CDR1 and CDR2 are SGHTA and FQGNSA. The CDR3 has 13 amino acids. The CDR3 coding sequence is TGTGCCAGCAGCTCTAGAGCCCCGTACGAGCAGTACTTC. Its protein is CASSSRAPYEQYF.

This sequence joins TRBV28 and TRBJ2-5; TRBD2 matches 10 bases. The ends lost 4 bases at V and 4 bases at J; junction bases unmatched: 12. The CDR3 spans 17 residues. CDR1 MDHEN and CDR2 SYDVKM come from the germline V gene. The CDR3 loop is CASSSGTGLATGETQYF. DNA for the CDR3: TGTGCCAGCAGTTCCGGGACGGGACTAGCGACAGGAGAGACCCAGTACTTC.

This clone was picked up a small number of times. V gene TRBV6-1 combines with J gene TRBJ1-5; D is possibly TRBD1 (5 bases). This CDR3 is 16 amino acids long. Deletions cut 3 bases from V and 3 bases from J, with 15 bases between. Germline V lookup: CDR1 MNHNS, CDR2 SASEGT. The CDR3 here is CASSDWGSPPNQPQHF. In DNA form, the CDR3 reads TGTGCCAGCAGTGATTGGGGCAGCCCTCCCAATCAGCCCCAGCATTTT.

This clone appeared a single time. The chain uses TRBV7-2 and TRBJ2-7; 8 bases agree with TRBD1. V lost 5 bases and J lost 3; bases outside the gene matches: 6. Per the germline V gene, CDR1 is SGHTA and CDR2 is FQGNSA. CDR3 length: 14 amino acids. The CDR3 sequence: CASSPPGQDYEQYF. The CDR3 DNA follows: TGTGCCAGCAGCCCCCCGGGACAGGACTACGAGCAGTACTTC. The variable domain in full, with the rest retrieved from reference TRBV7-2 and TRBJ2-7, is GAGVSQSPSNKVTEKGKDVELRCDPISGHTALYWYRQSLGQGLEFLIYFQGNSAPDKSGLPSDRFSAERTGGSVSTLTIQRTQQEDSAVYLCASSPPGQDYEQYFGPGTRLTVT.

V is TRBV5-6 and J is TRBJ1-2; possibly TRBD1 for D (5 bases). V was cut by 4 bases and J by 9 bases, with 19 bases left in between. There are 14 residues in the CDR3. CDR1 is SGHDT, CDR2 YYEEEE, per germline. CDR3 coding DNA: TGTGCCAGCAGCCATTCACCCAGGGATAGGCGCTACACCTTC. It yields the protein CASSHSPRDRRYTF.

This rearrangement joins TRBV9 to TRBJ1-3; 7 nucleotides line up with TRBD1. J was trimmed by 0 bases and V by 6 bases; bases with no gene match: 12. Germline V gene sequence: CDR1 SGDLS, CDR2 YYNGEE. The CDR3 consists of 17 residues. Written as DNA, the CDR3 is TGTGCCAGCACCCTTAACTGGGACAGTCACTCTGGAAACACCATATATTTT. It codes for CASTLNWDSHSGNTIYF.

The V and J genes are TRBV9 and TRBJ1-3; 7 nucleotides line up with TRBD1. The CDR3 loop spans 15 amino acids. Germline CDR1 reads SGDLS; CDR2 reads YYNGEE. The ends lost 2 bases at V and 6 bases at J; junction bases unmatched: 8. CDR3 in amino acids: CASSVTGEIANTIYF. DNA of the CDR3: TGTGCCAGCAGCGTTACAGGGGAAATCGCAAACACCATATATTTT.

A single count supports this clone. The rearrangement joins TRBV19 to TRBJ1-2; TRBD1 matches at 7 bases. Germline loops: CDR1 LNHDA, CDR2 SQIVND (reference sequence). The CDR3 spans 16 residues. Trimming at V came to 6 bases and at J to 7 bases, leaving 17 bases not matched to a gene. Written as DNA, the CDR3 is TGTGCCAGTAGCCCCATTGGGCAGGGGGGTTCAAGTGGCTACACCTTC. Translating gives CASSPIGQGGSSGYTF.

The DNA of the CDR3 is TGTGCCATCAGTGAGTCAGGGGGCAGAGCTTTCTTT. This translates into CAISESGGRAFF. The V gene is TRBV10-3, the J gene TRBJ1-1; 7 positions agree with TRBD1. The CDR3 runs to 12 residues. The ends lost 0 bases at V and 10 bases at J; junction bases unmatched: 2. CDR1 is ENHRY and CDR2 is SYGVKD in the germline V gene.

The gene calls are TRBV28 and TRBJ2-1; TRBD2 is a possible D gene (5 bases). The CDR3 is 18 residues long. Germline values: CDR1 MDHEN, CDR2 SYDVKM. The V end was cut by 4 bases, the J end by 3 bases, with 22 bases between. The CDR3 spells CASSSPGLGSEYYNEQFF. CDR3 bases: TGTGCCAGCAGTTCCCCGGGGTTGGGGAGTGAATACTACAATGAGCAGTTCTTC.